This T cell receptor (beta chain) was found in a study of cytomegalovirus exposure and HLA in healthy donors. General study points: In vitro assays verified that three CMV-associated chains recognized CMV antigens specifically.

The germline V gene has CDR1 MNHNS and CDR2 SASEGT. This CDR3 comprises 16 residues. V was clipped by 1 base and J by 3 bases, with 13 bases between them. The PCR made use of 60 Vbeta and 13 Jbeta primers. Clones were sequenced by immunoSEQ multiplex PCR, and TCRdb holds only the in-frame ones, with some missing. Of 92,000 or so clones listed, 55% to 70% were seen once; the top ten hold roughly 21%. The donors were healthy bone marrow donors. Concerning this clone itself: Its antigen is as yet unknown.

The TCR comes from a woman in her 50s in good health and CMV-seropositive. The rearrangement uses TRBV6-1 and TRBJ1-3; possibly TRBD1 for D (5 bases). The sequenced sample was PBMCs. The CDR3 nucleotides are TGTGCCAGCAGTGAAGGGAGACCCAGGGATGGAAACACCATATATTTT. It is translated as CASSEGRPRDGNTIYF.